The 32 T cell receptor beta chains below were found in one sample sequenced in a study of OX40 agonist ivuxolimab in advanced cancers. The assay was immunoSEQ multiplex PCR, and TCRdb's table has in-frame clones only and misses some. The sample contains roughly 65,000 clones, roughly nine tenths of which appear only once. The source was CD4+ or CD8+ T cells sorted from blood, collected in a trial of the OX40 agonist ivuxolimab. The receptors here all came from an adult with an advanced solid tumor such as melanoma, head and neck, liver or kidney cancer.

This clone was counted a few times. V and J are TRBV28 and TRBJ1-5; D gene ambiguous. Germline loops: CDR1 MDHEN, CDR2 SYDVKM. The V gene lost 7 bases and the J gene lost 6 bases, with 16 bases spanning the gap. The CDR3 contains 14 residues. The CDR3 spells CASTLGGPGQPQHF. DNA for the CDR3: TGTGCCAGCACTCTGGGCGGCCCCGGTCAGCCCCAGCATTTT.

This clone is a singleton in its sample. The rearrangement joins TRBV19 to TRBJ2-3; D not certain. There are 15 residues in the CDR3. Germline V CDR1 and CDR2: LNHDA, SQIVND (reference sequence). V was shortened by 2 bases and J by 0 bases, with 9 bases between the two germline ends. The CDR3 nucleotides are TGTGCCAGTAGTATAACCTTGCGGAGCACAGATACGCAGTATTTT. Protein product: CASSITLRSTDTQYF.

This chain uses TRBV2 with TRBJ2-5; 9 bases align to TRBD1. V was pared by 5 bases and J by 5 bases, with 3 bases of the junction left unmatched. Germline V gene lookup returns CDR1 SNHLY and CDR2 FYNNEI. There are 13 residues in the CDR3. The DNA of the CDR3 is TGTGCCAGCAGTTACAGGGGGCTGGAGACCCAGTACTTC. Its protein product is CASSYRGLETQYF.

The V gene is TRBV18, the J gene TRBJ2-2; maybe TRBD1 (5 bases). The CDR3 is 15 residues long. Trimming pared 3 bases from V and 7 bases from J, leaving 15 bases between. Germline assignment: CDR1 KGHSH and CDR2 LQKENI. CDR3 in DNA: TGTGCCAGCTCACCGCCACAGGCAACCGGCGGGGAGCTGTTTTTT. Amino acids: CASSPPQATGGELFF.

The chain combines TRBV25-1 with TRBJ2-1; D possibly corresponds to TRBD2 (5 bases). The CDR3 length is 12 residues. Germline V gene lookup returns CDR1 MGHDK and CDR2 SYGVNS. V gave up 6 bases and J gave up 2 bases, with 5 bases separating them. The CDR3 nucleotides read TGTGCCAGCAGGACTACCTACAATGAGCAGTTCTTC. Translating it yields CASRTTYNEQFF.

V gene TRBV19 combines with J gene TRBJ2-2; 14 bases line up with TRBD2. CDR3 size: 17 residues. Germline loops: CDR1 LNHDA, CDR2 SQIVND (reference sequence). The V segment lost 6 bases and the J segment 8 bases; nucleotides outside the gene matches: 11. CDR3 region: CASSRLAGGPFGGELFF. The CDR3 coding sequence is TGTGCCAGTAGCCGACTAGCGGGAGGGCCCTTCGGTGGGGAGCTGTTTTTT.

This clone was observed a few times. This rearrangement joins TRBV7-3 to TRBJ2-5, with D perhaps matching TRBD1 (5 bases). Germline lookup yields CDR1 SGHTA and CDR2 FQGTGA. Deletions cut 2 bases from V and 4 bases from J, with 8 bases between. The CDR3 loop spans 13 amino acids. As DNA, the CDR3 is TGTGCCAGCAGCTTAGCAGGGTTAGAGACCCAGTACTTC. This encodes CASSLAGLETQYF.

The V and J genes are TRBV6-6 and TRBJ2-7, with a tentative D call TRBD2 (6 bases). The CDR3 length is 14 residues. Trimming pared 2 bases from V and 1 base from J, leaving 9 bases between. Germline loops: CDR1 MNHNY, CDR2 SVGAGI (reference sequence). CDR3 in amino acids: CASSYRDSSYEQYF. The DNA of the CDR3 is TGTGCCAGCAGTTACCGGGACTCTTCCTACGAGCAGTACTTC.

The chain combines TRBV7-6 with TRBJ2-3; D ambiguous. Germline-derived CDR1 and CDR2 are SGHVS and FNYEAQ. The V end was cut by 5 bases, the J end by 0 bases, with 9 bases between. The CDR3 length is 14 residues. The CDR3 here is CASSLGPSTDTQYF. For the CDR3, the DNA is TGTGCCAGCAGCCTCGGACCAAGCACAGATACGCAGTATTTT.

V and J are TRBV11-3 and TRBJ2-5; no reliable D call. The V gene lost 1 base and the J gene lost 2 bases, with 8 bases spanning the gap. The CDR3 sequence is 14 residues long. Germline CDR1 reads SGHNT; CDR2 reads YENEEA. The CDR3 sequence is CASSLGPVQETQYF. CDR3 DNA sequence: TGTGCCAGCAGCTTAGGCCCGGTACAAGAGACCCAGTACTTC.

The chain links TRBV18 to TRBJ2-5; D perhaps matches TRBD1 (5 bases). The V end was cut by 3 bases, the J end by 0 bases, with 11 bases between. The germline V gene encodes CDR1 KGHSH and CDR2 LQKENI. The CDR3 runs 15 residues. The CDR3 region is CASSPPRADQETQYF. The CDR3 nucleotides are TGTGCCAGCTCACCGCCCAGGGCTGACCAAGAGACCCAGTACTTC.

The chain couples TRBV6-5 to TRBJ1-5; no firm D call. The CDR3 sequence is 15 residues long. V was shortened by 6 bases and J by 0 bases, with 12 bases between the two germline ends. The germline gives CDR1 MNHEY, CDR2 SVGAGI. Here the CDR3 DNA reads TGTGCCAGCAGCCGCCACGGAGATAGCAATCAGCCCCAGCATTTT. Translated, it gives CASSRHGDSNQPQHF.

The rearrangement links TRBV7-6 to TRBJ2-1, with 11 bases identical to TRBD1. CDR3 length equals 17 residues. The trim removed 5 bases at V and 3 bases at J, leaving 9 bases unmatched. CDR1 is SGHVS, CDR2 FNYEAQ, per germline. The CDR3 loop reads CASSPSWTGGIYNEQFF. In nucleotides, the CDR3 is TGTGCCAGCAGCCCCTCTTGGACAGGGGGCATCTACAATGAGCAGTTCTTC.

The V and J genes are TRBV10-2 and TRBJ1-4; D gene ambiguous. Germline lookup yields CDR1 WSHSY and CDR2 SAAADI. V lost 6 bases and J 0 bases, leaving 5 bases between the germline ends. The CDR3 sequence is 13 residues long. In DNA, the CDR3 is TGCGCCAGCAGAAGGGCAACTAATGAAAAACTGTTTTTT. Translated, it gives CASRRATNEKLFF.

The chain employs TRBV5-4 and TRBJ1-2, with 11 bases identical to TRBD1. The ends lost 10 bases at V and 4 bases at J; junction bases unmatched: 9. The CDR3 extends over 14 amino acids. The germline V gene encodes CDR1 SGHNT and CDR2 YYREEE (reference sequence). CDR3 nucleotides: TGTGCCTGTACCCGGGACAGGGGGATCTATGGCTACACCTTC. Amino acids: CACTRDRGIYGYTF. Using reference TRBV5-4 and TRBJ1-2 for the parts outside the CDR3, the full variable domain is ETGVTQSPTHLIKTRGQQVTLRCSSQSGHNTVSWYQQALGQGPQFIFQYYREEENGRGNFPPRFSGLQFPNYSSELNVNALELDDSALYLCACTRDRGIYGYTFGSGTRLTVV.

The rearrangement joins TRBV10-3 to TRBJ2-1; TRBD2 agrees at 15 bases. Trimming cost V 4 bases and J 2 bases; bases outside gene matches: 18. CDR3 length: 22 residues. CDR1 is ENHRY, CDR2 SYGVKD, per germline. The CDR3 protein is CAISVREKGLAGGQETYNEQFF. The CDR3 nucleotides are TGTGCCATCAGTGTGAGGGAGAAGGGACTAGCGGGAGGCCAAGAGACCTACAATGAGCAGTTCTTC.

The rearrangement links TRBV10-3 to TRBJ2-1; TRBD2 matches at 14 bases. Germline lookup yields CDR1 ENHRY and CDR2 SYGVKD. V lost 6 bases to trimming and J lost 8 bases; unmatched junction nucleotides: 6. The CDR3 sequence is 15 residues long. Here the CDR3 reads CAIRGGTSGSDEQFF. CDR3 coding DNA: TGTGCCATCAGGGGCGGGACTAGCGGGAGTGATGAGCAGTTCTTC.

The chain carries TRBV29-1 and TRBJ2-7, with 11 bases that match TRBD2. This CDR3 is built from 15 residues. Trimming took 5 bases from V and 0 from J; bases not matched to a gene: 6. The germline V gene has CDR1 SQVTM and CDR2 ANQGSEA. The CDR3 DNA sequence: TGCAGCGTTACGGGACTAGCGGAAAGCTCCTACGAGCAGTACTTC. Protein: CSVTGLAESSYEQYF.

The chain couples TRBV9 to TRBJ1-5; no definite D call. V lost 0 bases to trimming and J lost 0 bases, with 10 bases between them. Germline lookup yields CDR1 SGDLS and CDR2 YYNGEE. The CDR3 runs to 16 residues. CDR3 bases: TGTGCCAGCAGCGTAGGGGGAGACCATAGCAATCAGCCCCAGCATTTT. It encodes CASSVGGDHSNQPQHF.

This chain connects TRBV30 to TRBJ1-1; perhaps TRBD1 as D (6 bases). The V gene's germline CDR1 is GTSNPN and CDR2 SVGIG (reference sequence). This CDR3 is 13 amino acids long. V lost 7 bases and J lost 4, with 16 bases in between. The CDR3 region has the DNA TGTGCCTCTGATGGACAGAAGGGCACTGAAGCTTTCTTT. Its translation is CASDGQKGTEAFF.

CDR3 DNA: TGTGCCAGCAGTTTATTGAGGGGCAGCGGCTCTGGAAACACCATATATTTT. Its protein product is CASSLLRGSGSGNTIYF. The J gene is TRBJ1-3, the V gene TRBV28; TRBD1 might be the D (5 bases). The V and J ends lost 1 base and 0 bases respectively, with 13 bases between them. This CDR3 has 17 amino acids. CDR1 MDHEN and CDR2 SYDVKM come from the germline V gene.

The chain has TRBV2 and TRBJ1-1; D perhaps matches TRBD1 (6 bases). CDR1 is SNHLY, CDR2 FYNNEI, per germline. Trimming removed 2 bases from V and 1 base from J, with 11 bases in between. This CDR3 has 15 amino acids. The CDR3 protein is CASSEYRVGNTEAFF. The CDR3 bases are TGTGCCAGCAGTGAATACAGGGTTGGGAACACTGAAGCTTTCTTT.

The chain employs TRBV5-8 and TRBJ2-1, with 14 bases lining up with TRBD2. CDR3 size: 18 residues. CDR1 and CDR2 from the germline V gene are SGHTS and YDEGEE. J gave up 0 bases and V 8 bases, and 10 bases lay outside the gene matches. The CDR3 region has the DNA TGTGCCAGTTACTCCGGGACTAGCGGGAGTGACTCCTACAATGAGCAGTTCTTC. As protein: CASYSGTSGSDSYNEQFF. Drawing the rest from reference TRBV5-8 and TRBJ2-1, the complete variable domain is EAGVTQSPTHLIKTRGQQATLRCSPISGHTSVYWYQQALGLGLQFLLWYDEGEERNRGNFPPRFSGRQFPNYSSELNVNALELEDSALYLCASYSGTSGSDSYNEQFFGPGTRLTVL.

The rearrangement joins TRBV5-4 to TRBJ1-2, with TRBD1 identical over 7 bases. Trimming removed 1 base from V and 4 bases from J; junction bases left unmatched: 7. Per the germline V gene, CDR1 is SGHNT and CDR2 is YYREEE (reference sequence). The CDR3 runs to 15 residues. The CDR3 sequence is CASSLSGGMGYGYTF. In DNA form, the CDR3 reads TGTGCCAGCAGCTTGTCAGGGGGAATGGGCTATGGCTACACCTTC.

The chain couples TRBV4-1 to TRBJ2-2, with a weak D call TRBD1 (7 bases). Germline lookup yields CDR1 MGHRA and CDR2 YSYEKL. The CDR3 has 18 amino acids. V was clipped by 1 base and J by 0 bases, with 15 bases between them. CDR3 amino acids: CASSQAGQGEANTGELFF. The DNA for the CDR3 is TGCGCCAGCAGCCAAGCGGGTCAGGGGGAGGCGAACACCGGGGAGCTGTTTTTT.

The rearrangement links TRBV6-5 to TRBJ1-1, with D unresolved. Deletions cut 6 bases from V and 7 bases from J, with 18 bases between. Per germline, CDR1 MNHEY and CDR2 SVGAGI. CDR3 length: 14 residues. The CDR3 reads CASRRGPENFEAFF. As DNA, the CDR3 is TGTGCCAGCAGAAGAGGGCCTGAGAACTTTGAAGCTTTCTTT.

This chain joins TRBV19 and TRBJ2-7; TRBD2 aligns across 11 bases. V trimming: 6 bases; J trimming: 3 bases; junction bases outside the gene matches: 10. CDR3 length equals 16 residues. Germline CDR1 and CDR2: LNHDA and SQIVND (reference sequence). Here the CDR3 reads CASRGTSGSDYYEQYF. The CDR3 coding sequence is TGTGCCAGTAGGGGAACTAGCGGGAGCGATTACTACGAGCAGTACTTC.

The chain has TRBV28 and TRBJ1-5; 7 positions agree with TRBD1. CDR3 length: 17 amino acids. Trimming at V came to 6 bases and at J to 3 bases, leaving 14 bases not matched to a gene. Per germline, CDR1 MDHEN and CDR2 SYDVKM. The CDR3 DNA reads as TGTGCCAGCAGCCGTCCGGGGGGCAGGGGGAACAATCAGCCCCAGCATTTT. Translated, it gives CASSRPGGRGNNQPQHF.

This clone was detected a few times. V and J are TRBV7-8 and TRBJ1-4; D is possibly TRBD1 (5 bases). Germline V gene sequence: CDR1 SGHVS, CDR2 FQNEAQ. The length of the CDR3 is 16 residues. Trimming pared 0 bases from V and 7 bases from J, leaving 15 bases between. The CDR3 DNA sequence: TGTGCCAGCAGCTTAGCGGCGGGGGGAGATGGTGAAAAACTGTTTTTT. It is translated as CASSLAAGGDGEKLFF.

For this clone: Other DNA sequences within the sample encode an identical CDR3. The chain is built from TRBV18 and TRBJ2-3; D gene unclear. Germline CDR1 KGHSH, CDR2 LQKENI. Trimming pared 3 bases from V and 0 bases from J, leaving 1 base between. The CDR3 contains 12 residues. Here the CDR3 DNA reads TGTGCCAGCTCACCTAGCACAGATACGCAGTATTTT. This encodes CASSPSTDTQYF.

The chain couples TRBV27 to TRBJ1-5; D may be TRBD1 (5 bases). Per the germline V gene, CDR1 is MNHEY and CDR2 is SMNVEV (reference sequence). V was shortened by 2 bases and J by 11 bases, with 16 bases between the two germline ends. The CDR3 covers 14 residues. DNA for the CDR3: TGTGCCAGCAGTTTAGGGGCCGGGGGAGAAGCCCAGCATTTT. As protein: CASSLGAGGEAQHF.

This chain connects TRBV7-3 to TRBJ2-1; TRBD2 agrees at 7 bases. The junction had 6 bases not matched to a gene; V was cut back by 1 base and J by 9 bases. CDR3 length: 14 amino acids. Germline loops: CDR1 SGHTA, CDR2 FQGTGA. CDR3 coding DNA: TGTGCCAGCAGCTTAAAATTACCTAGCGGTGAGCAGTTCTTC. This gives the protein CASSLKLPSGEQFF. Based on the CDR3 plus reference TRBV7-3 and TRBJ2-1, the full variable domain is GAGVSQTPSNKVTEKGKYVELRCDPISGHTALYWYRQSLGQGPEFLIYFQGTGAADDSGLPNDRFFAVRPEGSVSTLKIQRTERGDSAVYLCASSLKLPSGEQFFGPGTRLTVL.